These 7 T cell receptor beta chains originate from one sample sequenced in a study of cytomegalovirus exposure and HLA in healthy donors. PCR was performed using 60 Vbeta and 13 Jbeta primers. The table came from immunoSEQ multiplex PCR; TCRdb's copy has only in-frame clones and leaves some out. The sample holds fewer than 200,000 clones; roughly 87% are singletons and the top ten take more than 0.4%. The sequenced sample consisted of PBMCs. These TCRs come from a woman in her forties or fifties in good health and CMV-seronegative.

The CDR3 here is CASRLAGGLEDEQFF. CDR3 DNA: TGTGCAAGTCGCTTAGCGGGGGGGCTAGAGGATGAGCAGTTCTTC. The V call is TRBV12-2, the J call TRBJ2-1; TRBD2, the D gene given by the table, was not confirmed from the DNA. TRBV12-2 is flagged as a pseudogene. This CDR3 is built from 15 residues.

This chain uses TRBV6-1 with TRBJ2-1, with TRBD2 identical over 11 bases. Germline V CDR1 and CDR2: MNHNS, SASEGT. CDR3 length: 16 residues. V shed 4 bases and J 3 bases; nucleotides not matched to a gene: 5. Here the CDR3 reads CASSGRLAGIYNEQFF. CDR3 coding DNA: TGTGCCAGCAGTGGGAGACTAGCGGGGATCTACAATGAGCAGTTCTTC.

This chain connects TRBV19 to TRBJ1-1, with D hard to call. The ends were cut back, 0 bases at V and 13 bases at J, with 15 bases in the middle. Germline V gene lookup returns CDR1 LNHDA and CDR2 SQIVND (reference sequence). This CDR3 has 13 amino acids. The CDR3 nucleotides are TGTGCCAGTAGTATAGAGGCCGGGATGAGGATTTTCTTT. Translating it yields CASSIEAGMRIFF.

This chain links TRBV2 with TRBJ1-1; D is ambiguous. V was clipped by 3 bases and J by 6 bases, with 11 bases between them. Germline loops: CDR1 SNHLY, CDR2 FYNNEI. The CDR3 spans 13 residues. CDR3 DNA sequence: TGTGCCAGCAGTGACACATCCTTCCCTGAAGCTTTCTTT. Protein product: CASSDTSFPEAFF.

This clone has just a few counts. The chain couples TRBV4-3 to TRBJ1-4; weak D call: TRBD1 (5 bases). Trimming took off 4 bases at V and 0 bases at J, with 12 bases between the two ends. Per germline, CDR1 LGHNA and CDR2 YSLEER. The CDR3 is made up of 16 amino acids. CDR3 residues: CASSRGGSSTNEKLFF. The CDR3 DNA reads as TGCGCCAGCAGCCGCGGGGGATCCTCAACTAATGAAAAACTGTTTTTT.

This chain uses TRBV19 with TRBJ1-5; D call uncertain. The length of the CDR3 is 12 residues. Germline V gene sequence: CDR1 LNHDA, CDR2 SQIVND (reference sequence). Trimming pared 0 bases from V and 11 bases from J, leaving 8 bases between. The CDR3 sequence is CASSIDRVTQHF. Written as DNA, the CDR3 is TGTGCCAGTAGTATAGACCGGGTGACCCAGCATTTT.

The genes are TRBV12-5 and TRBJ2-1, with TRBD1 identical over 7 bases. CDR1 LGHNT and CDR2 FRNRAP come from the germline V gene. V shed 5 bases and J 5 bases; nucleotides not matched to a gene: 3. The CDR3 totals 13 residues. The CDR3: CASGRGGNNEQFF. As DNA, the CDR3 is TGTGCTAGTGGTCGAGGGGGCAACAATGAGCAGTTCTTC.